In this sample, the clone carrying this TCR beta chain turned up once. Its matching antigen is unknown. This specimen belongs to a study of shared clonotypes between healthy human individuals. The study ran the assay at deep level. TCRdb keeps only in-frame clones here, not all; method: immunoSEQ multiplex PCR. The table includes fewer than 850,000 clones, about 90% detected once. Broader study findings: There were few donors, and this limited the genetic and exposure-history diversity represented.

The donor cohort consisted entirely of Caucasian adults residing in Nashville, Tennessee. Each CD8 memory set brought CD45RO+ cells together with CCR7-negative CD45RA+ TemRA cells. V gave up 1 base and J gave up 1 base, with 8 bases separating them. The CDR3 contains 14 residues. The germline CDR1 and CDR2 sequences are SEHNR and FQNEAQ (reference sequence). The sequenced sample was memory CD8+ T cells from PBMCs. Subset: CD45RO+ cells pooled with CCR7-negative TemRA cells. This clonotype originated in a man between 18 and 35 years old in good health. Some clones in this sample may be carry-over from other donors' samples. The chain uses TRBV7-9 and TRBJ2-7, with D perhaps being TRBD1 or TRBD2 (5 bases each). The CDR3 is CASSLVGRSYEQYF. The CDR3 nucleotides are TGTGCCAGCAGCTTAGTGGGACGGTCCTACGAGCAGTACTTC.